The clone carrying this T cell receptor (beta chain) came up a few times. Profiled with immunoSEQ multiplex PCR; TCRdb holds only in-frame clones, not every one. The data hold 400,000 or so clones, with roughly nine tenths observed a single time. The sample belongs to a study of Ad26.COV2.S vaccination and SARS-CoV-2 variants. About the research overall: Within the COV1001 Ad26.COV2.S trial arm, the donor was enrolled.

The sample's treatment: around 19 received Ad26.COV2.S at low or high dose, single or two shots; five or six received placebo; per-sample allocation not given. The samples date from day 63 after the first vaccine or placebo injection. An adult of 18-55 years in Boston served as donor. An Ad26 vector expressing Wuhan-strain SARS-CoV-2 spike constituted the vaccine. In germline, CDR1 is ENHRY, CDR2 SYGVKD. The CDR3 has 14 amino acids. V was trimmed by 0 bases and J by 6 bases, leaving 12 bases between them. The sample in question was peripheral blood, obtained in a trial of Ad26.COV2.S vaccine versus placebo. The genes are TRBV10-3 and TRBJ2-7; TRBD1 is a possible D gene (6 bases). The receptor was derived from a person aged 18-60 years who received the Ad26.COV2.S COVID-19 vaccine or a placebo. For the CDR3, the DNA is TGTGCCATCAGTGAGTCACCCAGGGGATTCGAGCAGTACTTC. It specifies CAISESPRGFEQYF.